This is a list of T cell receptor beta chains from one sample in a study of cytomegalovirus exposure and HLA in healthy donors. Here immunoSEQ multiplex PCR was the method, and the copy in TCRdb shows in-frame clones only, minus some. The repertoire holds roughly 75,000 clones, with 94% as singletons. The material sequenced was PBMCs. All receptors come from a man younger than 35 in good health and CMV-seropositive. The CDR3 runs from the conserved cysteine through the conserved F or W. A D gene is named only where the DNA matches it firmly. Clone size, where shown, is once, few, many, or a class for clones that have expanded.

cdr3_nt cdr3_aa v_call d_call clone_size j_call
TGCGCCAGCAGCTTGGGTCTCTCTGGAAACACCATATATTTT CASSLGLSGNTIYF TRBV5-1 NA NA TRBJ1-3
TGTGCCAGCAGCGCGCTGGGGGGGTCTAACAATGAGCAGTTCTTC CASSALGGSNNEQFF TRBV7-3 TRBD2 NA TRBJ2-1
TGTGCCGGCAGTTACTCGGGCGGGAGTAGAGAGACCCAGTACTTC CAGSYSGGSRETQYF TRBV6-5 TRBD2 NA TRBJ2-5
TGCGCCAGCAGCTTGGCCAGGGCGGGAAATGAGCAGTTCTTC CASSLARAGNEQFF TRBV5-1 NA NA TRBJ2-1
TGTGCCAGCAGCCCGCGCGGAGGTTCCGAGACAGATACGCAGTATTTT CASSPRGGSETDTQYF TRBV5-4 NA NA TRBJ2-3
TGTGCCAGTAGTATCGAGAAAAACACCATATATTTT CASSIEKNTIYF TRBV19 NA NA TRBJ1-3
TGTGCCAGTAAAGGTCCAGGGCAGTTCTTC CASKGPGQFF TRBV7-2 NA few TRBJ2-1
TGTGCCAGCAGCCAGACTAGCGGGAGAAACGAGCAGTACTTC CASSQTSGRNEQYF TRBV4-2 TRBD2 NA TRBJ2-7
TGTGCCAGCAGCTCACGAGGGGGTACAGGGACCACATACAATGAGCAGTTCTTC CASSSRGGTGTTYNEQFF TRBV7-6 NA NA TRBJ2-1
TGTGCCACCCGCGGGGTTGAAGCTTTCTTT CATRGVEAFF TRBV2 NA NA TRBJ1-1
TGTGCCAGCAGCTTTCGGGTTGAAGCTTTCTTT CASSFRVEAFF TRBV5-6 NA once TRBJ1-1
TGTGCCAGCTCACCAGTAGGAGGGCTAACTAACTATGGCTACACCTTC CASSPVGGLTNYGYTF TRBV18 NA once TRBJ1-2
TGTGCCAGCAGTTATACAGGGGTTTCGAGCACTGAAGCTTTCTTT CASSYTGVSSTEAFF TRBV6-6 TRBD1 NA TRBJ1-1
TGTGCCAGCAGCTTTCGGCAGGGACAGCCCCAGCATTTT CASSFRQGQPQHF TRBV7-2 NA once TRBJ1-5
TGCGCCAGCAGCGACAGCTACTACGAGCAGTACTTC CASSDSYYEQYF TRBV10-2 NA NA TRBJ2-7
TGCGCCAGCAGCCCAATGCAGGGGGGCGGGGCCAACGTCCTGACTTTC CASSPMQGGGANVLTF TRBV5-1 NA NA TRBJ2-6
TGTGCCAACCGAGCGGATCCGAACACCGGGGAGCTGTTTTTT CANRADPNTGELFF TRBV6-1 NA NA TRBJ2-2
TGTGCCAGCAGCCAGACAGGGGGCGCGTTAGGGTCCTATAATTCACCCCTCCACTTT CASSQTGGALGSYNSPLHF TRBV5-6 TRBD1 NA TRBJ1-6
TGCGCCAGCAGCCCCGGGACAGCCTCTGGGGCCAACGTCCTGACTTTC CASSPGTASGANVLTF TRBV5-1 TRBD1 NA TRBJ2-6
TGTGCCAGCAGAACAGACAGGGTCGGAAACACCATATATTTT CASRTDRVGNTIYF TRBV6-5 TRBD1 NA TRBJ1-3
TGTGCCAGCAGTTCCCCGACAGGGTCATATGGCTACACCTTC CASSSPTGSYGYTF TRBV6-5 TRBD1 NA TRBJ1-2
TGCGCCAGCAGCCAACAGGGTAGGGATGAGCAGTTCTTC CASSQQGRDEQFF TRBV4-1 NA NA TRBJ2-1
TGTGCCAGCTCACCATCGGGAAACACTGAAGCTTTCTTT CASSPSGNTEAFF TRBV18 NA once TRBJ1-1
TGTGCCAGCAGCCTAGGACAGGGGGCTAACTATGGCTACACCTTC CASSLGQGANYGYTF TRBV5-4 TRBD1 NA TRBJ1-2
TGTGCCAGCAGCGTAGATGAGCGGAGATCCTACGAGCAGTACTTC CASSVDERRSYEQYF TRBV9 NA NA TRBJ2-7
TGTGCCAGCAGCTCCACACAATTCGACAGCAGCACAGATACGCAGTATTTT CASSSTQFDSSTDTQYF TRBV7-3 NA NA TRBJ2-3
TGTGCCAGCAGCCCGACTCTCTACGAGCAGTACTTC CASSPTLYEQYF TRBV11-2 NA NA TRBJ2-7
TGTGCCAGCAGCCAAAGCGGAGCGGGGGATCTTGATACGCAGTATTTT CASSQSGAGDLDTQYF TRBV9 TRBD2 NA TRBJ2-3
TGTGCCAGCACACTAGAGGGGGGGCTCACTGAAGCTTTCTTT CASTLEGGLTEAFF TRBV6-1 NA few TRBJ1-1
TGTGCCAGCGCACCAGTAACCCTTAATGAGCAGTTCTTC CASAPVTLNEQFF TRBV6-6 NA NA TRBJ2-1
TGTGCCAGCAGGGTATTAAACAGGGACGAGCAGTACTTC CASRVLNRDEQYF TRBV6-5 NA NA TRBJ2-7
TGTGCCAGCAGTGTGTCCGCTAGAGATACGCAGTATTTT CASSVSARDTQYF TRBV2 NA NA TRBJ2-3
TGCGCCAGCAGCCGACTTGAGAACACTGAAGCTTTCTTT CASSRLENTEAFF TRBV5-1 NA NA TRBJ1-1
TGTGCCAGCAGGGGGGGGACTAGCGGAGGGGAGACCCAGTACTTC CASRGGTSGGETQYF TRBV2 TRBD2 NA TRBJ2-5
TGTGCCAGCAGCGTAGGAACAGGGGAGACCCAGTACTTC CASSVGTGETQYF TRBV9 NA NA TRBJ2-5
TGTGCCAGCAGCGGGGGGGGGAACGGGGTTGGCCAAGCTTTCTTT CASSGGGNGVGQAFF TRBV9 NA NA TRBJ1-1
TGCGCCAGCAGCGGAAGGACAGGGAGTGGGGAAAAACTGTTTTTT CASSGRTGSGEKLFF TRBV5-1 TRBD1 NA TRBJ1-4
TGTGCCAGCTCTCCCATGGGGGGAACGACAGATACGCAGTATTTT CASSPMGGTTDTQYF TRBV18 NA NA TRBJ2-3
TGTGCCTGGAGTGGTGCCAGGGAATTTGGGGCTGAGCAGTTCTTC CAWSGAREFGAEQFF TRBV30 NA once TRBJ2-1